This passage covers 4 T cell receptor beta chains from one sample sequenced in a study of blood T cell repertoires in COVID-19. Assay: immunoSEQ multiplex PCR; the TCRdb copy retains only in-frame clones and omits some. Here the sample spans around 150,000 clones, roughly nine tenths being singletons. The sequenced sample consisted of peripheral blood. These receptors all stem from a woman in her sixties or seventies with active COVID-19.

V and J are TRBV9 and TRBJ2-1; 11 positions agree with TRBD2. Germline V gives CDR1 SGDLS, CDR2 YYNGEE. V shed 0 bases, J shed 6 bases, and the junction held 14 bases outside the gene matches. CDR3 length equals 19 residues. The CDR3 coding sequence is TGTGCCAGCAGCGTAGCCCCATACCTACTAGCGGGAGAGGGCAATGAGCAGTTCTTC. Translating it yields CASSVAPYLLAGEGNEQFF.

V is TRBV18 and J is TRBJ1-3; 8 bases line up with TRBD1. The germline CDR1 and CDR2 sequences are KGHSH and LQKENI. Trimming removed 6 bases from V and 3 bases from J; junction bases left unmatched: 7. There are 15 residues in the CDR3. CDR3 sequence: CASSPTGANGNTIYF. The CDR3 nucleotides are TGTGCCAGCTCGCCGACAGGGGCTAATGGAAACACCATATATTTT.

The chain has TRBV4-2 and TRBJ2-5, with TRBD1 matching 9 bases. Germline V gene lookup returns CDR1 LGHNA and CDR2 YNFKEQ. Losses at the gene ends were 4 bases for V and 4 bases for J; bases not matched to a gene: 13. CDR3 size: 17 residues. For the CDR3, the DNA is TGTGCCAGCAGCCCCGAACAGGGGGCGCAAGTAACAGAGACCCAGTACTTC. Protein product: CASSPEQGAQVTETQYF.

The rearrangement joins TRBV27 to TRBJ2-1, with 7 bases matching TRBD2. CDR3 length: 16 amino acids. V shed 1 base, J shed 2 bases, and the junction held 5 bases outside the gene matches. Germline lookup yields CDR1 MNHEY and CDR2 SMNVEV (reference sequence). The CDR3 DNA reads TGTGCCAGCAGTTTATTGGGGGAGGGCCCCTACAATGAGCAGTTCTTC. As protein: CASSLLGEGPYNEQFF.